This T cell receptor beta chain was found in a study of cytomegalovirus exposure and HLA in healthy donors. For the study at large: From HLA-typed donors, an early data release held about 92 million unique TCRs. Study-level points and caveats: Later analysis demonstrated an association between a missense DCLRE1C variant and TCR beta V- and J-gene trimming.

Per the germline V gene, CDR1 is MGHRA and CDR2 is YSYEKL. The CDR3 loop spans 15 amino acids. The ends were cut back, 4 bases at V and 1 base at J, with 14 bases in the middle. The study ran its PCR with 60 Vbeta and 13 Jbeta primers. Sequencing used immunoSEQ multiplex PCR; TCRdb keeps in-frame clones, though not all of them. This table has 160,000 or so clones, roughly 80% appearing once. A remark on this clone: Its antigen is unknown.

The sample was PBMCs. The chain joins TRBV4-1 to TRBJ2-7; the D gene is possibly TRBD1 (5 bases). The clonotype comes from a man aged 45-60 years in good health and CMV-seropositive. In nucleotides, the CDR3 is TGCGCCAGCAGCCCAACCACAGGTGTTTCCTACGAGCAGTACTTC. This encodes CASSPTTGVSYEQYF.